This TCR beta chain was sequenced in a study of identical twins. This clonotype was seen a few times. Each CDR3 protein is one row after TCRdb ran MiXCR on the 5' RACE reads. The sample holds about 810,000 distinct CDR3 sequences, roughly an eighth seen once. The V segment lost 4 bases and the J segment 1 base; nucleotides outside the gene matches: 9. Germline V gene sequence: CDR1 KGHDR, CDR2 SFDVKD. This CDR3 is built from 17 residues. Separately, the same data were catalogued under a study of yellow fever vaccine responses in identical twins.

The rearrangement links TRBV24-1 to TRBJ2-3; 8 bases are shared with TRBD1. The sequence derives from a woman aged 18 to 35 in good health. The sequenced sample consisted of PBMCs. The CDR3, as DNA: TGTGCCACCAGTGACCTGGACGGGACAGGAGGCACAGATACGCAGTATTTT. Its protein product is CATSDLDGTGGTDTQYF.